A selection of T cell receptor beta chains follows, all from one sample in a study of cytomegalovirus exposure and HLA in healthy donors. Profiling relied on immunoSEQ multiplex PCR, and the TCRdb table lists in-frame clones only, not all of them. The data hold roughly 200,000 clones, with 82% observed a single time. Input material: PBMCs. Every receptor here comes from a woman between 40 and 50 years old in good health and CMV-seronegative. The CDR3 runs from the conserved cysteine through the conserved F or W. Fields, in order: V gene, clone size, J gene, D gene, CDR3 DNA, CDR3 protein. A D gene is named only where the DNA matches it firmly. Rows may omit the clone size; those that give it use once, few, many or a size class.

v_gene: TRBV27
abundance: -
j_gene: TRBJ2-7
d_gene: -
CDR3nt: TGTGCCAGCAGTTTAAGGGTGGGGGGCTACGAGCAGTACTTC
CDR3aa: CASSLRVGGYEQYF

v_gene: TRBV5-1
abundance: -
j_gene: TRBJ2-2
d_gene: TRBD1
CDR3nt: TGCGCCAGCAGCGATCCACAGGGGGCAATGCCCGGGGAGCTGTTTTTT
CDR3aa: CASSDPQGAMPGELFF

v_gene: TRBV7-8
abundance: -
j_gene: TRBJ2-1
d_gene: -
CDR3nt: TGTGCCAGCAGCGAGTACAATGAGCAGTTCTTC
CDR3aa: CASSEYNEQFF

v_gene: TRBV30
abundance: few
j_gene: TRBJ1-1
d_gene: -
CDR3nt: TGTGCCTGGAGCAGGGTGAACACTGAAGCTTTCTTT
CDR3aa: CAWSRVNTEAFF

v_gene: TRBV10-3
abundance: -
j_gene: TRBJ2-7
d_gene: -
CDR3nt: TGTGCCATCAGTGAGTCGACAGGAACCTACGAGCAGTACTTC
CDR3aa: CAISESTGTYEQYF

v_gene: TRBV7-2
abundance: -
j_gene: TRBJ2-1
d_gene: TRBD2
CDR3nt: TGTGCCAGCAGCGCGCCGGGACTAGCGGCCTACAATGAGCAGTTCTTC
CDR3aa: CASSAPGLAAYNEQFF

v_gene: TRBV2
abundance: -
j_gene: TRBJ1-6
d_gene: -
CDR3nt: TGTGCCAGCAGTGTTGGGCAGGGTAATTCACCCCTCCACTTT
CDR3aa: CASSVGQGNSPLHF

v_gene: TRBV28
abundance: -
j_gene: TRBJ2-3
d_gene: TRBD2
CDR3nt: TGTGCCAGCAGTTCCCCTGGCCTAGCGGGGGGGCCGACAGATACGCAGTATTTT
CDR3aa: CASSSPGLAGGPTDTQYF

v_gene: TRBV6-6
abundance: -
j_gene: TRBJ1-2
d_gene: TRBD1
CDR3nt: TGTGCCAGCAGTTACGGGACAGGCCTTTCCGGCTACACCTTC
CDR3aa: CASSYGTGLSGYTF

v_gene: TRBV14
abundance: -
j_gene: TRBJ2-7
d_gene: TRBD1
CDR3nt: TGTGCCAGCAGCCATCGGACAGGGGGCTTCTACGAGCAGTACTTC
CDR3aa: CASSHRTGGFYEQYF

v_gene: TRBV5-6
abundance: -
j_gene: TRBJ1-2
d_gene: TRBD1
CDR3nt: TGTGCCAGCAGCTTCGCAGGGGGCGGTATCTATGGCTACACCTTC
CDR3aa: CASSFAGGGIYGYTF

v_gene: TRBV7-9
abundance: -
j_gene: TRBJ2-7
d_gene: -
CDR3nt: TGTTCCAGCAGCTCGGAGGGCGACAGGGCCTACGAGCAGTACTTC
CDR3aa: CSSSSEGDRAYEQYF

v_gene: TRBV5-1
abundance: -
j_gene: TRBJ1-2
d_gene: -
CDR3nt: TGCGCCAGCAGCTTGGTAGGGGTCAGTCCAGGTGGCTACACCTTC
CDR3aa: CASSLVGVSPGGYTF

v_gene: TRBV5-4
abundance: -
j_gene: TRBJ2-5
d_gene: -
CDR3nt: TGTGCCAGCAGCTTCGAGGAGACCCAGTACTTC
CDR3aa: CASSFEETQYF

v_gene: TRBV20-1
abundance: -
j_gene: TRBJ1-1
d_gene: -
CDR3nt: TGCAGTGCCCTGACTGGTATTGAAGCTTTCTTT
CDR3aa: CSALTGIEAFF

v_gene: TRBV11-2
abundance: -
j_gene: TRBJ1-5
d_gene: -
CDR3nt: TGTGCCAGCAGCCTATCGTCCAATCAGCCCCAGCATTTT
CDR3aa: CASSLSSNQPQHF

v_gene: TRBV7-2
abundance: -
j_gene: TRBJ2-5
d_gene: -
CDR3nt: TGTGCCAGCAGTCCCGACAGGTCGGAGACCCAGTACTTC
CDR3aa: CASSPDRSETQYF

v_gene: TRBV2
abundance: -
j_gene: TRBJ1-1
d_gene: -
CDR3nt: TGTGCCAGTCGTTACACTGAAGCTTTCTTT
CDR3aa: CASRYTEAFF

v_gene: TRBV2
abundance: -
j_gene: TRBJ2-3
d_gene: -
CDR3nt: TGTGCCAGCGACAGAAACGGGGATACGCAGTATTTT
CDR3aa: CASDRNGDTQYF

v_gene: TRBV9
abundance: -
j_gene: TRBJ2-5
d_gene: -
CDR3nt: TGTGCCAGCAGCGCCGCGGCGGGGAGGAAGGAGACCCAGTACTTC
CDR3aa: CASSAAAGRKETQYF

v_gene: TRBV5-1
abundance: few
j_gene: TRBJ1-4
d_gene: -
CDR3nt: TGCGCCAGCAGCTTGGACGTAGAGGAAAAACTGTTTTTT
CDR3aa: CASSLDVEEKLFF

v_gene: TRBV10-3
abundance: -
j_gene: TRBJ2-7
d_gene: -
CDR3nt: TGTGCCATCAGTGATGGCTGGCAGCAGTACTTC
CDR3aa: CAISDGWQQYF

v_gene: TRBV7-9
abundance: -
j_gene: TRBJ1-2
d_gene: -
CDR3nt: TGTGCCAGCAGCTTAGAAGGGGGGGCAAACTATGGCTACACCTTC
CDR3aa: CASSLEGGANYGYTF

v_gene: TRBV13
abundance: -
j_gene: TRBJ1-1
d_gene: TRBD1
CDR3nt: TGTGCCAGCAGCTTACTCGAAGGGACAGGGGGCGTCAGTGAAGCTTTCTTT
CDR3aa: CASSLLEGTGGVSEAFF

v_gene: TRBV20-1
abundance: -
j_gene: TRBJ1-1
d_gene: -
CDR3nt: TGCAGCCTCGGCGGTCACACTGAAGCTTTCTTT
CDR3aa: CSLGGHTEAFF

v_gene: TRBV7-3
abundance: -
j_gene: TRBJ2-5
d_gene: -
CDR3nt: TGTGCCAGCAGCTTAGGGGTGGCAGGGGGGATTCAAGAGACCCAGTACTTC
CDR3aa: CASSLGVAGGIQETQYF

v_gene: TRBV29-1
abundance: -
j_gene: TRBJ2-2
d_gene: -
CDR3nt: TGCAGCGCTGGATCGGGGGACGGCACCGGGGAGCTGTTTTTT
CDR3aa: CSAGSGDGTGELFF

v_gene: TRBV6-5
abundance: -
j_gene: TRBJ2-7
d_gene: TRBD2
CDR3nt: TGTGCCAGCAGTTACTCTCTAGCGGGGGGTTACGAGCAGTACTTC
CDR3aa: CASSYSLAGGYEQYF

v_gene: TRBV7-8
abundance: few
j_gene: TRBJ1-1
d_gene: -
CDR3nt: TGTGCCAGCAGCTTTTTCCGGAGGGATACTGAAGCTTTCTTT
CDR3aa: CASSFFRRDTEAFF

v_gene: TRBV19
abundance: -
j_gene: TRBJ1-3
d_gene: -
CDR3nt: TGTGCCAGTAGTGCTGACCAGGGACTCTCTGGAAACACCATATATTTT
CDR3aa: CASSADQGLSGNTIYF

v_gene: TRBV19
abundance: -
j_gene: TRBJ2-2
d_gene: TRBD1
CDR3nt: TGTGCCAGTAGTATAATCGGACAGGGGGCGAAAACCGGGGAGCTGTTTTTT
CDR3aa: CASSIIGQGAKTGELFF

v_gene: TRBV5-1
abundance: -
j_gene: TRBJ2-2
d_gene: TRBD1
CDR3nt: TGCGCCAGCAGCTTAATACCGGGACAGAAAGCCGGGGAGCTGTTTTTT
CDR3aa: CASSLIPGQKAGELFF

v_gene: TRBV30
abundance: -
j_gene: TRBJ2-7
d_gene: -
CDR3nt: TGTGCCTGGAGCCCTCCGTGGGGCGGACCAGCCTACGAGCAGTACTTC
CDR3aa: CAWSPPWGGPAYEQYF

v_gene: TRBV13
abundance: -
j_gene: TRBJ2-7
d_gene: TRBD1
CDR3nt: TGTGCCAGCAGCTTAGGTTGGGACAGCTACGAGCAGTACTTC
CDR3aa: CASSLGWDSYEQYF

v_gene: TRBV20-1
abundance: once
j_gene: TRBJ1-2
d_gene: -
CDR3nt: TGCAGTACGGGGGAGTATGGCTACACCTTC
CDR3aa: CSTGEYGYTF

v_gene: TRBV2
abundance: -
j_gene: TRBJ2-7
d_gene: TRBD1
CDR3nt: TGTGCCAGCAGGGACCCGGGACAGCGTTCCTACGAGCAGTACTTC
CDR3aa: CASRDPGQRSYEQYF

v_gene: TRBV5-1
abundance: -
j_gene: TRBJ1-5
d_gene: -
CDR3nt: TGCGCCAGCAGCTTGGACAGCCAGGGCGGTCAGCCCCAGCATTTT
CDR3aa: CASSLDSQGGQPQHF

v_gene: TRBV29-1
abundance: -
j_gene: TRBJ2-2
d_gene: TRBD1
CDR3nt: TGCAGCGTTGTTGTAGGGGGCGCCTCCGGGGAGCTGTTTTTT
CDR3aa: CSVVVGGASGELFF

v_gene: TRBV7-3
abundance: -
j_gene: TRBJ2-6
d_gene: -
CDR3nt: TGTGCCAGCAGCTCTTACTTTGGGACCGGGAGCTCTGGGGCCAACGTCCTGACTTTC
CDR3aa: CASSSYFGTGSSGANVLTF

v_gene: TRBV14
abundance: few
j_gene: TRBJ1-1
d_gene: -
CDR3nt: TGTGCCAGCAGTTCCATAGGGACACCTAAGAACACTGAAGCTTTCTTT
CDR3aa: CASSSIGTPKNTEAFF

v_gene: TRBV6-5
abundance: -
j_gene: TRBJ1-2
d_gene: -
CDR3nt: TGTGCCAGCAGTTGGGGGGGAGGCTACACCTTC
CDR3aa: CASSWGGGYTF

v_gene: TRBV30
abundance: -
j_gene: TRBJ1-1
d_gene: -
CDR3nt: TGTGCCTGGGCCTGGGGGGGGGCGAAGGACACTGAAGCTTTCTTT
CDR3aa: CAWAWGGAKDTEAFF

v_gene: TRBV5-1
abundance: -
j_gene: TRBJ2-5
d_gene: -
CDR3nt: TGCGCCAGCAGCTTGGAGGGGGGGATTGCGGAGACCCAGTACTTC
CDR3aa: CASSLEGGIAETQYF

v_gene: TRBV4-1
abundance: -
j_gene: TRBJ2-2
d_gene: -
CDR3nt: TGCGCCAGTCAGGAGGCTTCGGTCACCGGGGAGCTGTTTTTT
CDR3aa: CASQEASVTGELFF

v_gene: TRBV5-1
abundance: -
j_gene: TRBJ2-1
d_gene: TRBD2
CDR3nt: TGCGCCAGCAGCTTGGAGGCAGCGGGGGGTTACAATGAGCAGTTCTTC
CDR3aa: CASSLEAAGGYNEQFF

v_gene: TRBV5-1
abundance: -
j_gene: TRBJ1-1
d_gene: -
CDR3nt: TGCGCCAGCAGCTTGGGTCGGGAAGCTTTCTTT
CDR3aa: CASSLGREAFF

v_gene: TRBV2
abundance: -
j_gene: TRBJ2-1
d_gene: TRBD2
CDR3nt: TGTGCCAGCTTAGCGCGGGGGAACAATGAGCAGTTCTTC
CDR3aa: CASLARGNNEQFF

v_gene: TRBV25-1
abundance: once
j_gene: TRBJ2-3
d_gene: TRBD1
CDR3nt: TGTGCCAGCAGTGACCCAAGACAGGGATGGAATACGCAGTATTTT
CDR3aa: CASSDPRQGWNTQYF

v_gene: TRBV11-2
abundance: -
j_gene: TRBJ1-1
d_gene: -
CDR3nt: TGTGCCAGCAGCTTAGTATTAGGAGTCATGAACACTGAAGCTTTCTTT
CDR3aa: CASSLVLGVMNTEAFF

v_gene: TRBV6-6
abundance: -
j_gene: TRBJ1-3
d_gene: -
CDR3nt: TGTGCCAGCAGTCCCACAGGGATTACTGGAAACACCATATATTTT
CDR3aa: CASSPTGITGNTIYF

v_gene: TRBV6-4
abundance: -
j_gene: TRBJ2-5
d_gene: -
CDR3nt: TGTGCCAGCAGTGTGGCCTTGCAGGAGACCCAGTACTTC
CDR3aa: CASSVALQETQYF

v_gene: TRBV29-1
abundance: -
j_gene: TRBJ2-1
d_gene: -
CDR3nt: TGCAGCGTTGTTACCTACAATGAGCAGTTCTTC
CDR3aa: CSVVTYNEQFF

v_gene: TRBV19
abundance: -
j_gene: TRBJ2-1
d_gene: TRBD1
CDR3nt: TGTGCCAGTACTCCTCAGGGGGTTGGTCTGTGGAATGAGCAGTTCTTC
CDR3aa: CASTPQGVGLWNEQFF